The rows below give T cell receptor beta chains drawn from one sample of a study of T cell responses to AZD1222 COVID-19 vaccine. Generated by immunoSEQ multiplex PCR, the TCRdb table keeps only in-frame clones and is missing some. The sample holds 130,000 or so clones; around 90% are singletons and the top ten take 4% to 5%. The sequencing here drew on peripheral blood, taken 28 days after the second dose of the MenACWY control vaccine. The receptors were gathered from an adult who received the MenACWY meningococcal vaccine as a control. Each CDR3 is given with its conserved first and last residue.

j_call v_call cdr3_aa
TRBJ1-2 TRBV6-5 CASSSYFSYGYTF
TRBJ2-4 TRBV5-6 CASRSQGSWDKNIQYF
TRBJ2-7 TRBV30 CAWSVASKYEQYF
TRBJ2-3 TRBV13 CASTIRTGDTQYF
TRBJ2-5 TRBV27 CASRRQGTKTQETQYF
TRBJ1-5 TRBV18 CASSRDREQPQHF
TRBJ1-2 TRBV28 CASSLVVNYGYTF
TRBJ2-3 TRBV11-2 CASSLAGARKSDTQYF
TRBJ1-5 TRBV3-1/TRBV3-2 CASSRSGSSGQPQHF
TRBJ2-7 TRBV19 CASSIGLAVYEQYF
TRBJ1-2 TRBV12-3/TRBV12-4 CASSQDAPRGYTF
TRBJ1-2 TRBV2 CASKKQAEYGYTF
TRBJ2-7 TRBV27 CASTTIRTGSYEQYF
TRBJ1-4 TRBV7-9 CASSPGALGNEKLFF
TRBJ2-2 TRBV7-8 CASSTQGAHLAGELFF
TRBJ2-7 TRBV2 CASSDDSTYEQYF
TRBJ2-3 TRBV5-1 CASSSIDRGRRVTQYF
TRBJ2-2 TRBV9 CASRGAGNTGELFF
TRBJ1-1 TRBV12-3/TRBV12-4 CASGNFSIAFF
TRBJ2-1 TRBV2 CASTGGGSSYNEQFF
TRBJ2-1 TRBV28 CASSAGVPYNEQFF
TRBJ2-5 TRBV5-1 CASSPIASGRKVETQYF
TRBJ2-7 TRBV30 CALDLAGGYEQYF
TRBJ2-7 TRBV5-4 CASSPLRESSYEQYF
TRBJ2-3 TRBV4-2 CASSPQLMSTDTQYF
TRBJ2-1 TRBV19 CASRDLAGGSNEQFF
TRBJ1-4 TRBV7-9 CASSLFTADEKLFF
TRBJ2-5 TRBV18 CASSQTQGGETQYF
TRBJ1-1 TRBV7-8 CASSLNEVNGAFF
TRBJ2-2 TRBV19 CASIALGREGTGELFF
TRBJ1-1 TRBV7-2 CASSFEQGMNTEAFF
TRBJ2-1 TRBV6-1 CASSETSGSIFDEQFF
TRBJ2-5 TRBV5-1 CASSLGGGQETQYF
TRBJ2-3 TRBV7-9 CASSPRGPDTQYF
TRBJ2-7 TRBV30 CAWSGQSYEQYF
TRBJ2-2 TRBV19 CASSERGLTGELFF
TRBJ1-1 TRBV27 CASSPTGGRITEAFF
TRBJ1-1 TRBV29-1 CSVGRGDTEAFF
TRBJ2-2 TRBV6-5 CASSYLRGAGELFF
TRBJ1-1 TRBV14 CASSQDGTGMNTEAFF
TRBJ2-3 TRBV2 CASRTGTVSRDTQYF
TRBJ1-1 TRBV9 CASSVEGGGLRTEAFF